A selection of T cell receptor beta chains follows, all from one sample in a study of T cell repertoires in cytomegalovirus infection. From the reads, TCRdb called clonotypes with MiXCR, one entry per CDR3 protein. The repertoire holds about 450,000 distinct CDR3 sequences, with under 40% as singletons. The specimen sequenced was PBMCs. The receptor source for this set is a human donor in good health (CMV status not recorded). Some clones in this sample may be carry-over from other donors' samples. CDR3s include the opening cysteine and the closing phenylalanine or tryptophan. The order of the fields is clone size, J gene, D gene, V gene, CDR3 DNA, CDR3 protein. D genes are given only for firm matches. Clone size appears in some rows only: once, few, many, or a class for an expanded clone.

>.|TRBJ2-1|TRBD2|TRBV6-1
TGTGCCAGCAGTAACACTTTAGCGGGAGAATACAATGAGCAGTTCTTC
CASSNTLAGEYNEQFF
>.|TRBJ1-6|TRBD1|TRBV14
TGTGCCAGCAGCCAAGATTTGGGACAGGTTTCACCCCTCCACTTT
CASSQDLGQVSPLHF
>.|TRBJ1-1|.|TRBV19
TGTGCCAGTAGTATAGGGTACTTTATGAACACTGAAGCTTTCTTT
CASSIGYFMNTEAFF
>.|TRBJ1-6|TRBD1|TRBV15
TGTGCCACCAGCAGAGATCGGGACAGGGTAATCGGGTCAACCCTCCACTTT
CATSRDRDRVIGSTLHF
>once|TRBJ2-1|.|TRBV2
TGTGCCAGCAGACCCCCAGACTACAATGAGCAGTTCTTC
CASRPPDYNEQFF
>many|TRBJ2-1|TRBD1|TRBV12-3/TRBV12-4
TGTGCCAGCAGTCGCCTGGACAGGTTCAATGAGCAGTTCTTC
CASSRLDRFNEQFF
>.|TRBJ2-3|.|TRBV28
TGTGACAGCTCGGGACTTTTCGTTAATACGCAGTATTTT
CDSSGLFVNTQYF
>.|TRBJ2-1|TRBD2|TRBV19
TGTGCCAGTAGTCCCAGTGGGGGACTAGCGGGGGGGCAGAATGTGCAGTTCTTC
CASSPSGGLAGGQNVQFF
>once|TRBJ1-6|TRBD1|TRBV5-4
TGTGCCAGCAGCCGAAAAGGGACAGGGGATGGCTCACCCCTCCACTTT
CASSRKGTGDGSPLHF
>few|TRBJ2-7|.|TRBV6-8
TGTGCCAGCAGTTACTCTGCGGGGTCAACCTACGAGCAGTACTTC
CASSYSAGSTYEQYF
>many|TRBJ1-3|TRBD1|TRBV7-6
TGTGCCAGCAGCGAAGGACAGGGAGGAAACACCATATATTTT
CASSEGQGGNTIYF
>few|TRBJ1-6|.|TRBV2
TGTGCCAGCAGTGAGGAAGGGTTTTCACCCCTCCACTTT
CASSEEGFSPLHF
>.|TRBJ1-3|.|TRBV7-2
TGTGCCAGCAGCTTAGGAGTGGGTTCTGGAAACATTATATATTTT
CASSLGVGSGNIIYF
>few|TRBJ1-5|TRBD1|TRBV20-1
TGCAGTGCTAGAGATCGGGACAGAGTAAACAATCAGCCCCAGCATTTT
CSARDRDRVNNQPQHF